One and the same sample provided the 14 T cell receptor beta chains below, sequenced in a study of T cell responses to AZD1222 COVID-19 vaccine. The protocol was immunoSEQ multiplex PCR, while the TCRdb copy is restricted to in-frame clones and leaves out a portion. The sample comprises roughly 100,000 clones, around 80% of which are singletons, and less than 6% rests with the top ten. Sequences were derived from peripheral blood, sampled on day 0 of AZD1222 vaccination. The receptors derive from an adult in good health.

The chain joins TRBV6-2 or TRBV6-3 to TRBJ1-5; weak D call: TRBD1 (5 bases). The ends were cut back, 5 bases at V and 3 bases at J, with 14 bases in the middle. This CDR3 region has 15 residues. Germline CDR1 and CDR2: MNHEY and SVGEGT. CDR3 sequence (DNA): TGTGCCAGCAGTGCCGGGACTCCTCTCAATCAGCCCCAGCATTTT. Protein sequence: CASSAGTPLNQPQHF.

The V and J genes are TRBV3-1 (or the pseudogene TRBV3-2) and TRBJ1-6, with unresolved D. Germline V gene sequence: CDR1 LGHDT, CDR2 YNNKEL (reference sequence). V lost 0 bases, J lost 4 bases, and 19 bases lay in between. This CDR3 is 19 amino acids long. CDR3: CASSQDTQRSAVYNSPLHF. The CDR3 nucleotides are TGTGCCAGCAGCCAAGATACCCAAAGGAGCGCAGTTTATAATTCACCCCTCCACTTT.

This clone was counted between two and nine times. This sequence joins TRBV4-3 and TRBJ2-7; D might be TRBD2 (5 bases). Germline V lookup: CDR1 LGHNA, CDR2 YSLEER. This CDR3 is built from 15 residues. The ends were cut back, 0 bases at V and 3 bases at J, with 12 bases in the middle. The CDR3 DNA is TGCGCCAGCAGCCAAGAGGTCGAGCGGAACTACGAGCAGTACTTC. Its translation is CASSQEVERNYEQYF.

The chain carries TRBV19 and TRBJ1-6; TRBD1 aligns across 7 bases. The germline V gene encodes CDR1 LNHDA and CDR2 SQIVND (reference sequence). The CDR3 has 15 amino acids. V was clipped by 5 bases and J by 3 bases; unmatched bases: 4. The CDR3 reads CASSPRDSYNSPLHF. The CDR3, as DNA: TGTGCCAGTAGTCCCCGGGACAGCTATAATTCACCCCTCCACTTT.

In this sample, this clone turned up once. The chain employs TRBV6-2 or TRBV6-3 and TRBJ2-1; 9 bases fit TRBD2. The CDR3 extends over 14 amino acids. V was clipped by 2 bases and J by 8 bases; unmatched bases: 4. CDR1 is MNHEY, CDR2 SVGEGT, per germline. The CDR3 region is CASSYGRGGYEQFF. The CDR3 DNA reads TGTGCCAGCAGTTACGGGCGGGGGGGCTATGAGCAGTTCTTC.

This rearrangement joins TRBV10-3 to TRBJ2-5, with TRBD2 identical over 11 bases. Germline lookup yields CDR1 ENHRY and CDR2 SYGVKD. After removal of 2 bases from V and 4 bases from J, the junction contained 9 bases not matched to a gene. This CDR3 contains 17 residues. The CDR3 protein is CAISEPASGGFRETQYF. The CDR3 coding sequence is TGTGCCATCAGTGAGCCGGCTAGCGGGGGGTTCAGAGAGACCCAGTACTTC.

This clone was observed a few times. This chain links TRBV4-2 with TRBJ1-2, with D possibly matching TRBD1 (6 bases). This CDR3 is built from 15 residues. V dropped 0 bases and J dropped 6 bases, with 14 bases sitting between them. Per germline, CDR1 LGHNA and CDR2 YNFKEQ. This chain's CDR3 is CASSQDSLAGDGYTF. For the CDR3, the DNA is TGTGCCAGCAGCCAAGACAGTTTGGCAGGGGATGGCTACACCTTC.

The chain links TRBV5-1 to TRBJ2-3; a weak D match, TRBD2 (5 bases). Germline CDR1 is SGHRS and CDR2 is YFSETQ. V lost 1 base and J 3 bases, leaving 12 bases between the germline ends. The CDR3 is 15 amino acids. The CDR3 DNA reads TGCGCCAGCAGCTTGATCGGGGAACGAACAGATACGCAGTATTTT. It is translated as CASSLIGERTDTQYF.

The rearrangement uses TRBV11-2 and TRBJ2-7, with 11 bases identical to TRBD2. This CDR3 has 14 residues. Germline V CDR1 and CDR2: SGHAT, FQNNGV. Trimming took 1 base from V and 4 from J; bases not matched to a gene: 0. The CDR3 bases are TGTGCCAGCAGCTTAGGACTAGCGGGGTACGAGCAGTACTTC. It is translated as CASSLGLAGYEQYF.

This chain joins TRBV3-1 (or the pseudogene TRBV3-2) and TRBJ1-1; D is ambiguous. CDR1 and CDR2 (germline): LGHDT, YNNKEL (reference sequence). The length of the CDR3 is 14 residues. V was pared by 4 bases and J by 6 bases, with 15 bases between. CDR3 loop: CASSPSSLMAEAFF. The CDR3 coding sequence is TGTGCCAGCAGCCCTAGCTCCCTTATGGCTGAAGCTTTCTTT.

This chain uses TRBV12-3 or TRBV12-4 with TRBJ1-1; the D is unclear. CDR3 size: 13 residues. Trimming stripped 5 bases from V and 1 base from J, with 8 bases between. The CDR3 sequence: CASSPETNTEAFF. The CDR3 DNA follows: TGTGCCAGCAGTCCAGAGACGAACACTGAAGCTTTCTTT.

V gene TRBV2 combines with J gene TRBJ1-4, with 7 bases lining up with TRBD1. The germline V gene encodes CDR1 SNHLY and CDR2 FYNNEI. The CDR3 has 14 residues. V lost 8 bases and J lost 4; bases outside the gene matches: 7. CDR3 sequence (DNA): TGTGCCAGCTGCCGGGACAGAAGTAATGAAAAACTGTTTTTT. It encodes CASCRDRSNEKLFF. Full variable domain (remainder filled in from reference TRBV2 and TRBJ1-4): EPEVTQTPSHQVTQMGQEVILRCVPISNHLYFYWYRQILGQKVEFLVSFYNNEISEKSEIFDDQFSVERPDGSNFTLKIRSTKLEDSAMYFCASCRDRSNEKLFFGSGTQLSVL.

This chain joins TRBV5-6 and TRBJ2-5, with 12 bases aligning to TRBD2. Germline assignment: CDR1 SGHDT and CDR2 YYEEEE. CDR3 size: 18 residues. V shed 4 bases and J 3 bases; nucleotides not matched to a gene: 13. Here the CDR3 reads CASSAPTSGGLLKETQYF. In DNA, the CDR3 is TGTGCCAGCAGCGCCCCGACTAGCGGGGGACTCCTTAAAGAGACCCAGTACTTC. The full variable domain, in which reference TRBV5-6 and TRBJ2-5 provide the parts outside the CDR3, is DAGVTQSPTHLIKTRGQQVTLRCSPKSGHDTVSWYQQALGQGPQFIFQYYEEEERQRGNFPDRFSGHQFPNYSSELNVNALLLGDSALYLCASSAPTSGGLLKETQYFGPGTRLLVL.

This clone has a handful of counts. The chain combines TRBV4-2 with TRBJ2-1; D is tentatively TRBD1 or TRBD2 (5 bases each). This CDR3 is 16 amino acids long. Trimming cost V 0 bases and J 6 bases, with 15 bases left between them. Germline V CDR1 and CDR2: LGHNA, YNFKEQ. The CDR3 DNA follows: TGTGCCAGCAGCCAAGATCTAGCAGGGTTAGGCAATGAGCAGTTCTTC. It encodes CASSQDLAGLGNEQFF.